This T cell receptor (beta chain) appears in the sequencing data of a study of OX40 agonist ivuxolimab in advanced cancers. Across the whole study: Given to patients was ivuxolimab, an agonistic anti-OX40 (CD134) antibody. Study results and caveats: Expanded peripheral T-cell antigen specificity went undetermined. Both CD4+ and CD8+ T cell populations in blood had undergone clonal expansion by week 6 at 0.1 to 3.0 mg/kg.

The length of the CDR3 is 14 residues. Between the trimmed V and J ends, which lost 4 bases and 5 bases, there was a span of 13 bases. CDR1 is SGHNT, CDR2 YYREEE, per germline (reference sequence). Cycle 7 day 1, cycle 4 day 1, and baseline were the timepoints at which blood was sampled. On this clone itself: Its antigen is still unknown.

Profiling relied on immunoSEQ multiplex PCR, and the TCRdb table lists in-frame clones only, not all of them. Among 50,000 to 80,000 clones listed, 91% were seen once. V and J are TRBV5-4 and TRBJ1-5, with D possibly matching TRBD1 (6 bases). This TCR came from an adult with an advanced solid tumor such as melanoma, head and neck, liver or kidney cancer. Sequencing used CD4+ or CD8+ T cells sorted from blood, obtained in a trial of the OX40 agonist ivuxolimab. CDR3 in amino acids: CASSLWGRDQPQHF. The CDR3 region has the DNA TGTGCCAGCAGCCTTTGGGGGCGAGATCAGCCCCAGCATTTT. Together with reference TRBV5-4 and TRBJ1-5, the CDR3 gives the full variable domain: ETGVTQSPTHLIKTRGQQVTLRCSSQSGHNTVSWYQQALGQGPQFIFQYYREEENGRGNFPPRFSGLQFPNYSSELNVNALELDDSALYLCASSLWGRDQPQHFGDGTRLSIL.